This T cell receptor (beta chain) was found in a study of cytomegalovirus exposure and HLA in healthy donors. In the study overall: Membership in the Caucasian-associated ancestry cluster was found for 81% of around 380 genotyped donors. Findings and limits, study-wide: Judged likely to be a sequencing artifact was a cluster of highly shared sequence variants. CMV serostatus was the sole immune exposure data available.

The primer mix had 60 Vbeta and 13 Jbeta primers. Produced via immunoSEQ multiplex PCR; TCRdb's table is partial and in-frame only. The repertoire consists of around 94,000 clones, with approximately 66% occurring once and the leading ten covering around 4%. Comments on this clone: Its antigen is unknown.

This sequence originates from a man under 40 in good health and CMV-seronegative. Sequenced: PBMCs.

CDR3 sequence reads: CASTPAASGPYEQYF. In nucleotides, the CDR3 is TGTGCCAGCACTCCGGCGGCCAGCGGCCCCTACGAGCAGTACTTC. The chain joins TRBV27 to TRBJ2-7; weak D call: TRBD2 (5 bases). The germline CDR1 and CDR2 sequences are MNHEY and SMNVEV (reference sequence). With 7 bases removed from V and 2 bases from J, the gap between germline ends came to 18 bases. The CDR3 runs to 15 residues.